These 10 T cell receptor beta chains were sequenced from one sample in a study of control samples from healthy donors and cancer patients. Profiling relied on immunoSEQ multiplex PCR, and the TCRdb table lists in-frame clones only, not all of them. The sample carries 150,000 to 200,000 clones, 91% recorded once. Sequencing was done on a sample of blood. All receptors derive from a woman aged 25 to 39 in good health.

The chain uses TRBV5-1 and TRBJ1-1; 8 bases line up with TRBD1. Per germline, CDR1 SGHRS and CDR2 YFSETQ. The CDR3 is 13 amino acids. Trimming at V came to 4 bases and at J to 10 bases, leaving 9 bases not matched to a gene. This CDR3 reads CASSPFGQGRAFF. CDR3 DNA sequence: TGCGCCAGCAGCCCCTTCGGACAGGGAAGAGCTTTCTTT.

The rearrangement joins TRBV12-3 or TRBV12-4 to TRBJ2-1; D is ambiguous. Trimming left V 1 base short and J 4 bases short, with 5 bases between. This CDR3 has 13 residues. The CDR3 coding sequence is TGTGCCAGCAGTTTAGTGGATTACAATGAGCAGTTCTTC. It codes for CASSLVDYNEQFF.

This clone has just one count. The V call is TRBV28, the J call TRBJ1-1, with D uncertain. V was clipped by 5 bases and J by 3 bases, with 7 bases between them. This CDR3 spans 12 amino acids. Germline-derived CDR1 and CDR2 are MDHEN and SYDVKM. CDR3 loop: CASSGLDTEAFF. The CDR3, as DNA: TGTGCCAGCAGTGGACTGGACACTGAAGCTTTCTTT.

This sequence joins TRBV11-2 and TRBJ1-6; D remains unclear. Germline loops: CDR1 SGHAT, CDR2 FQNNGV. This CDR3 has 14 amino acids. V was pared by 1 base and J by 7 bases, with 8 bases between. CDR3 DNA sequence: TGTGCCAGCAGCTTAGTCGGGTGGAATTCACCCCTCCACTTT. Residues: CASSLVGWNSPLHF. The full variable domain, in which reference TRBV11-2 and TRBJ1-6 provide the parts outside the CDR3, is EAGVAQSPRYKIIEKRQSVAFWCNPISGHATLYWYQQILGQGPKLLIQFQNNGVVDDSQLPKDRFSAERLKGVDSTLKIQPAKLEDSAVYLCASSLVGWNSPLHFGNGTRLTVT.

CDR3 DNA: TGTGCCAGTAGTACGGGGAACAGGATAATGAACACTGAAGCTTTCTTT. It yields the protein CASSTGNRIMNTEAFF. J is TRBJ1-1 and V is TRBV19; D is possibly TRBD1 (5 bases). V lost 4 bases and J 0 bases, leaving 15 bases between the germline ends. This CDR3 contains 16 residues. CDR1 LNHDA and CDR2 SQIVND come from the germline V gene (reference sequence).

The chain links TRBV5-1 to TRBJ2-1; no reliable D call. Per germline, CDR1 SGHRS and CDR2 YFSETQ. CDR3 length: 16 residues. Trimming cost V 0 bases and J 0 bases, with 10 bases left between them. In nucleotides, the CDR3 is TGCGCCAGCAGCTTGGCAGCGAGAACCTCCTACAATGAGCAGTTCTTC. Protein sequence: CASSLAARTSYNEQFF.

This chain links TRBV19 with TRBJ1-1; D call uncertain. This CDR3 region has 11 residues. Trimming took 5 bases from V and 4 from J, leaving 5 bases between them. The germline CDR1 and CDR2 sequences are LNHDA and SQIVND (reference sequence). CDR3 DNA: TGTGCCAGTAGTGGATCCACTGAAGCTTTCTTT. Translated: CASSGSTEAFF.

The gene calls are TRBV7-2 and TRBJ2-1; no definite D call. V lost 1 base and J lost 6, with 10 bases in between. This CDR3 is built from 14 residues. Germline V lookup: CDR1 SGHTA, CDR2 FQGNSA. The CDR3 region has the DNA TGTGCCAGCAGCTTAGGGCGAGGTATCAATGAGCAGTTCTTC. It specifies CASSLGRGINEQFF. The full variable domain, in which reference TRBV7-2 and TRBJ2-1 provide the parts outside the CDR3, is GAGVSQSPSNKVTEKGKDVELRCDPISGHTALYWYRQSLGQGLEFLIYFQGNSAPDKSGLPSDRFSAERTGGSVSTLTIQRTQQEDSAVYLCASSLGRGINEQFFGPGTRLTVL.

This clone is a singleton in its sample. The rearrangement joins TRBV14 to TRBJ2-7; 10 bases fit TRBD2. CDR3 length: 14 residues. After removal of 4 bases from V and 3 bases from J, the junction contained 3 bases not matched to a gene. Per the germline V gene, CDR1 is SGHDN and CDR2 is FVKESK. The CDR3 sequence: CASSLSGRFYEQYF. The CDR3 nucleotides read TGTGCCAGCAGCCTTAGCGGGAGGTTCTACGAGCAGTACTTC. Full variable domain (outside the CDR3, taken from reference TRBV14 and TRBJ2-7): EAGVTQFPSHSVIEKGQTVTLRCDPISGHDNLYWYRRVMGKEIKFLLHFVKESKQDESGMPNNRFLAERTGGTYSTLKVQPAELEDSGVYFCASSLSGRFYEQYFGPGTRLTVT.

Worth noting for this clone: This CDR3 is also generated by other DNA sequences in the sample. V is TRBV6-5 and J is TRBJ2-7; a possible D gene is TRBD2 (6 bases). V was trimmed by 5 bases and J by 2 bases, leaving 10 bases between them. Germline-derived CDR1 and CDR2 are MNHEY and SVGAGI. This CDR3 is 13 amino acids long. CDR3 residues: CASSPPGAYEQYF. The CDR3 coding sequence is TGTGCCAGCAGTCCACCGGGGGCCTACGAGCAGTACTTC.